The sequence of this T cell receptor (beta chain) was determined in a study of blood T cell repertoires in COVID-19. Study as a whole: From the United States, Italy and Spain came samples of acute and convalescent COVID-19. PBMCs, B-cell-depleted T cells, or T cells were the source of the cDNA or gDNA that made up the material.

In the original processing: Cell counts per sample came from amplifying reference gene primers. Here immunoSEQ multiplex PCR was the method, and the copy in TCRdb shows in-frame clones only, minus some. The DNA was the basis for D and trimming; V, J and clone size are from that table. The table records approximately 210,000 clones, less than 90% of them present only once. The CDR3 loop spans 15 amino acids. The germline gives CDR1 SGHVS, CDR2 FNYEAQ. Trimming shortened V by 5 bases and J by 4 bases, and 18 bases separated the two germline ends. This chain uses TRBV7-6 with TRBJ2-7, with D possibly being TRBD1 (5 bases). Sequenced input: peripheral blood. The source is a man in his sixties or seventies with acute or convalescent COVID-19. CDR3 nucleotide sequence: TGTGCCAGCAGCAAAGAAAGGGGATTTGGGTACGAGCAGTACTTC. It codes for CASSKERGFGYEQYF.